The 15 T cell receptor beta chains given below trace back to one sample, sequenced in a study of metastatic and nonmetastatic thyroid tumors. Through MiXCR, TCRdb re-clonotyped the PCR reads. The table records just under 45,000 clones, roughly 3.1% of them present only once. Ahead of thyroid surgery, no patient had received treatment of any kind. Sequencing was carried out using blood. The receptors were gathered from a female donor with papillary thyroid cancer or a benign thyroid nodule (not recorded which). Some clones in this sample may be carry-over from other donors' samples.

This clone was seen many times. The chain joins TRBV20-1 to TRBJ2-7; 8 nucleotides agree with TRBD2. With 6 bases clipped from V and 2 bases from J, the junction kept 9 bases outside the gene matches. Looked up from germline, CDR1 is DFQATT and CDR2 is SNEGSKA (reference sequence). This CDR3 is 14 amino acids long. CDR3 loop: CSAHSPTSAYEQYF. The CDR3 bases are TGCAGTGCCCACAGTCCGACTAGCGCCTACGAGCAGTACTTC.

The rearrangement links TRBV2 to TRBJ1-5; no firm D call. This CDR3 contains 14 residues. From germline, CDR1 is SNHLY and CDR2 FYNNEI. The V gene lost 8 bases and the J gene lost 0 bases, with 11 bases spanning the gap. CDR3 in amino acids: CASSDIYSNQPQHF. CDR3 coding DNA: TGTGCCAGCTCCGACATTTATAGCAATCAGCCCCAGCATTTT.

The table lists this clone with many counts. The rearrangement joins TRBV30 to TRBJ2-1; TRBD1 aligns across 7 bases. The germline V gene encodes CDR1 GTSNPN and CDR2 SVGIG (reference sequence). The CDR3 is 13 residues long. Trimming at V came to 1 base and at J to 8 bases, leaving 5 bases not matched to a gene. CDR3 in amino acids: CAWSASTGYEQFF. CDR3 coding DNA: TGTGCCTGGAGTGCCTCGACAGGGTATGAGCAGTTCTTC.

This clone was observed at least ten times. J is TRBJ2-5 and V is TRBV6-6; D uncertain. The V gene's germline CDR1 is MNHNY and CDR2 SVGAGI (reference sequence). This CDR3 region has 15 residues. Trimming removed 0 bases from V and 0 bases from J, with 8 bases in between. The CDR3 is CASSYSTRHQETQYF. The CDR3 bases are TGTGCCAGCAGTTACTCGACGCGCCACCAAGAGACCCAGTACTTC.

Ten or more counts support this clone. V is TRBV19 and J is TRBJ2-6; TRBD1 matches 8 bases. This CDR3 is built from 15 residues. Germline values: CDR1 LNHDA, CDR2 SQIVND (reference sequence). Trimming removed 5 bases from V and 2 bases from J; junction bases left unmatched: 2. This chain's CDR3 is CASSSQGAGANVLTF. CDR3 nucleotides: TGTGCCAGTAGTTCACAGGGGGCTGGGGCCAACGTCCTGACTTTC.

The CDR3 region has the DNA TGTGCCAGCAGTTACGGGCTAGCGGGAGGTGAGACCGGGGAGCTGTTTTTT. The encoded protein is CASSYGLAGGETGELFF. V is TRBV6-6 and J is TRBJ2-2; 11 bases match TRBD2. The CDR3 contains 17 residues. V was clipped by 2 bases and J by 5 bases; unmatched bases: 7. In germline, CDR1 is MNHNY, CDR2 SVGAGI (reference sequence).

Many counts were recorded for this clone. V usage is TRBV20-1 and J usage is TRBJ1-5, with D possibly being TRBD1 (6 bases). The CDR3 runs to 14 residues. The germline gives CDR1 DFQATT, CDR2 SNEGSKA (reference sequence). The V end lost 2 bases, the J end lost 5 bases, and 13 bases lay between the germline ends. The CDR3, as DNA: TGCAGTGCTAGATCGGCAGGGGTGGATCAGCCCCAGCATTTT. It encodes CSARSAGVDQPQHF.

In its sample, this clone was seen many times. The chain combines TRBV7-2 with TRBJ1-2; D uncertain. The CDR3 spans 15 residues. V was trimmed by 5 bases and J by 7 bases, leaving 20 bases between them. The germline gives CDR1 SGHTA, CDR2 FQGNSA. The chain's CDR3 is CASSLRNAVTSGYTF. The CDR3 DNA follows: TGTGCCAGCAGCCTCCGGAATGCGGTAACGAGTGGCTACACCTTC. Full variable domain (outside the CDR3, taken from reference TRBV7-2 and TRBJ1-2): GAGVSQSPSNKVTEKGKDVELRCDPISGHTALYWYRQSLGQGLEFLIYFQGNSAPDKSGLPSDRFSAERTGGSVSTLTIQRTQQEDSAVYLCASSLRNAVTSGYTFGSGTRLTVV.

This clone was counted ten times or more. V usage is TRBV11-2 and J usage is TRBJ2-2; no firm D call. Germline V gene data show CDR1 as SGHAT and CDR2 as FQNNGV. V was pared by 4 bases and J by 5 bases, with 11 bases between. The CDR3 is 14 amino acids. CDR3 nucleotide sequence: TGTGCCAGCAGCTCCTCCGCTGGGACCGGGGAGCTGTTTTTT. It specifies CASSSSAGTGELFF.

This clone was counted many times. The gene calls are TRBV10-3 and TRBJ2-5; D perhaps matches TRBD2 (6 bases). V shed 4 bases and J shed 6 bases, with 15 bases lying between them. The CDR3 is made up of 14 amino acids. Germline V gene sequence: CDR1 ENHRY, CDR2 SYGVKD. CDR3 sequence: CAISGAGREQTQYF. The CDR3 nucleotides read TGTGCCATCAGTGGTGCAGGGCGGGAACAGACCCAGTACTTC.

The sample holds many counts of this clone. This chain's CDR3 is CASSIVEGTEAFF. The CDR3 bases are TGTGCCAGTAGTATCGTCGAGGGAACTGAAGCTTTCTTT. The V gene is TRBV19, the J gene TRBJ1-1; D gene ambiguous. This CDR3 is 13 amino acids long. In germline, CDR1 is LNHDA, CDR2 SQIVND (reference sequence). V lost 3 bases and J lost 5, with 10 bases in between.

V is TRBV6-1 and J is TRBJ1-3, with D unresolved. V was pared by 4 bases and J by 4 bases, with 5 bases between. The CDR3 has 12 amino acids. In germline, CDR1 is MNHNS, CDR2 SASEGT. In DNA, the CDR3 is TGTGCCAGCAGTGTACGGGGAAACACCATATATTTT. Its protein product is CASSVRGNTIYF.

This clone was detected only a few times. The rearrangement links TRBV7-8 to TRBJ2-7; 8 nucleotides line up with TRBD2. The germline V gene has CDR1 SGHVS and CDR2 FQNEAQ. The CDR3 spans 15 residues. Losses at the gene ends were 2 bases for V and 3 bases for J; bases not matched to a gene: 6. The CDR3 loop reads CASSLSLRGDYEQYF. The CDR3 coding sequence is TGTGCCAGCAGCTTATCCCTGCGGGGGGACTACGAGCAGTACTTC.

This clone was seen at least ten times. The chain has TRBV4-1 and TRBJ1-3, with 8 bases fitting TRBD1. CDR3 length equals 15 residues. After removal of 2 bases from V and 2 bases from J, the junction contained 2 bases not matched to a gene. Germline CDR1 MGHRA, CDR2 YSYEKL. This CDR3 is CASSQLDRAGNTIYF. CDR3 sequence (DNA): TGCGCCAGCAGCCAACTGGACAGGGCTGGAAACACCATATATTTT.

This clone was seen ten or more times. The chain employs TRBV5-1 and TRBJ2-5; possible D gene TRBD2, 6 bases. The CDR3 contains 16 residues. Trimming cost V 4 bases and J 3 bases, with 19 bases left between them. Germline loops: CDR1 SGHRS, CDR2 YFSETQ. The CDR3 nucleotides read TGCGCCAGCAGCGGAAACTCCGGGACTCCGGAAGAGACCCAGTACTTC. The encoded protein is CASSGNSGTPEETQYF.